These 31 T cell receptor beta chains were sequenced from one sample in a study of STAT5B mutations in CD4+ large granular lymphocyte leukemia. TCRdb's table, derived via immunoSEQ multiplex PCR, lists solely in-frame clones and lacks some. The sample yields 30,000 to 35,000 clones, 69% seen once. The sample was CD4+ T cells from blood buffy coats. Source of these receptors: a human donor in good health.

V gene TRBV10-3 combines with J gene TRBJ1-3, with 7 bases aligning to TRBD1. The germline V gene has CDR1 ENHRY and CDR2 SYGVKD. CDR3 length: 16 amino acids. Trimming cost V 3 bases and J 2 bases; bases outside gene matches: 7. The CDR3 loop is CAISDDRVPPGNTIYF. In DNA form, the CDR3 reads TGTGCCATCAGTGATGACAGGGTGCCCCCTGGAAACACCATATATTTT.

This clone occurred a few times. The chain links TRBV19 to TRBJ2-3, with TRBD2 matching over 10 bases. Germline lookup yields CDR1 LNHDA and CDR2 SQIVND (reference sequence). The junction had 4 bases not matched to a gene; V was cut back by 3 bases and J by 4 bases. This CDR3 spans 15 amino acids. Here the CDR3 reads CASSMSGTSADTQYF. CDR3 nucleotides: TGTGCCAGTAGTATGTCTGGGACTAGCGCAGATACGCAGTATTTT.

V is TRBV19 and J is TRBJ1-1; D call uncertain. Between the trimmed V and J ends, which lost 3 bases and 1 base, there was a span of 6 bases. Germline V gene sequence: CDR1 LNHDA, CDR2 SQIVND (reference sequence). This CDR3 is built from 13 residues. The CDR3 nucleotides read TGTGCCAGTAGTATTAGACCGAACACTGAAGCTTTCTTT. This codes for CASSIRPNTEAFF.

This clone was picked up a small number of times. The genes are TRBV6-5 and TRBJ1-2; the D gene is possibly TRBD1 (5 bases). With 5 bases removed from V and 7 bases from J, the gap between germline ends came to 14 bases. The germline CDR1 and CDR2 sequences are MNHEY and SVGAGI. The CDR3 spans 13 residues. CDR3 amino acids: CASSRGASGGYTF. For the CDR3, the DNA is TGTGCCAGCAGTAGGGGTGCTTCGGGTGGCTACACCTTC.

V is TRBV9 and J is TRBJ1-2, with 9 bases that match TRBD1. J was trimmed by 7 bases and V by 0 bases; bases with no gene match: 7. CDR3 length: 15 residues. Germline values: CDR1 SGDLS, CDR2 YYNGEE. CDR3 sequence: CASSVATGTGSGYTF. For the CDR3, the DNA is TGTGCCAGCAGCGTAGCTACCGGGACAGGGAGTGGCTACACCTTC. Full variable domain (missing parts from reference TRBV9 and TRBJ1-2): DSGVTQTPKHLITATGQRVTLRCSPRSGDLSVYWYQQSLDQGLQFLIQYYNGEERAKGNILERFSAQQFPDLHSELNLSSLELGDSALYFCASSVATGTGSGYTFGSGTRLTVV.

The CDR3 reads CASSEAGGFYSPLHF. CDR3 DNA: TGTGCCAGCAGTGAGGCAGGGGGATTCTATTCACCCCTCCACTTT. The J gene is TRBJ1-6, the V gene TRBV6-4, with 7 bases matching TRBD1. The CDR3 loop spans 15 amino acids. With 3 bases clipped from V and 8 bases from J, the junction kept 7 bases outside the gene matches. The germline V gene encodes CDR1 MRHNA and CDR2 SNTAGT.

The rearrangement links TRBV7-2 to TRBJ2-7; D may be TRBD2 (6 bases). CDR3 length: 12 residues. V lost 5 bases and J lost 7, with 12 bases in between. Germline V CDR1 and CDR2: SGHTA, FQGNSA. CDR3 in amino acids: CASSLLGGEQYF. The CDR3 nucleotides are TGTGCCAGCAGCCTCCTTGGGGGGGAGCAGTACTTC.

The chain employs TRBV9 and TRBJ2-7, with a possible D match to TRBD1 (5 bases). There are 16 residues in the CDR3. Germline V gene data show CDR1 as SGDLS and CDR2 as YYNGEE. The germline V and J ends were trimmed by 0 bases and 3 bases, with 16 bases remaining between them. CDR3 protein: CASSVAPGNIIYEQYF. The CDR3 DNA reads TGTGCCAGCAGCGTAGCACCAGGGAACATAATCTACGAGCAGTACTTC.

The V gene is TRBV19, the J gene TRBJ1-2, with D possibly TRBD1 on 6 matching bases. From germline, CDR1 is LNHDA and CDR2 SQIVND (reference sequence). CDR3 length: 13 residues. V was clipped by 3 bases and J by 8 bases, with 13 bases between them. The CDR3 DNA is TGTGCCAGTAGTATGGGGGGCGCGCCCGGCTACACCTTC. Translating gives CASSMGGAPGYTF.

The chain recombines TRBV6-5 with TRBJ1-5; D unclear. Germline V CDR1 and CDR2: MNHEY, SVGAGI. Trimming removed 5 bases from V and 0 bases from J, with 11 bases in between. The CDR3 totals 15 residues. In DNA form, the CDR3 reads TGTGCCAGCAGTCCCCAGCGACCTAGCAATCAGCCCCAGCATTTT. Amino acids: CASSPQRPSNQPQHF.

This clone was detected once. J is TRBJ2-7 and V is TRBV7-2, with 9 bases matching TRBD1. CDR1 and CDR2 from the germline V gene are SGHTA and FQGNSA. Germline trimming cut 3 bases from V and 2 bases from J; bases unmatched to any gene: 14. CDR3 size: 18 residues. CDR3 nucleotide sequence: TGTGCCAGCAGCTTCCGGACTGGGGACAGGGACCGGCCCTACGAGCAGTACTTC. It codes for CASSFRTGDRDRPYEQYF.

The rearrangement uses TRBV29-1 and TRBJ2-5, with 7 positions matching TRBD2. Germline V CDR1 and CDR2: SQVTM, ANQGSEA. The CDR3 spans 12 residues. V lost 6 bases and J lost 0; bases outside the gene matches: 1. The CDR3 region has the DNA TGCAGCGTCGGGGGGTACCAAGAGACCCAGTACTTC. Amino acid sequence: CSVGGYQETQYF.

This chain's CDR3 is CSAARDSIYGYTF. The CDR3 nucleotides read TGCAGCGCAGCGAGGGACAGTATCTATGGCTACACCTTC. The chain links TRBV29-1 to TRBJ1-2; 7 bases are shared with TRBD1. Germline CDR1 is SQVTM and CDR2 is ANQGSEA. This CDR3 has 13 residues. Trimming took 7 bases from V and 4 from J; bases not matched to a gene: 9.

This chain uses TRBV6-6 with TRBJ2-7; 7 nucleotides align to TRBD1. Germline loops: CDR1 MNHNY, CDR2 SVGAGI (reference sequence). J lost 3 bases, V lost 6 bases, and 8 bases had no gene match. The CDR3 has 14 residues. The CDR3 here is CASRHRGTNYEQYF. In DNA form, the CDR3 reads TGTGCCAGCAGACACAGGGGCACAAACTACGAGCAGTACTTC.

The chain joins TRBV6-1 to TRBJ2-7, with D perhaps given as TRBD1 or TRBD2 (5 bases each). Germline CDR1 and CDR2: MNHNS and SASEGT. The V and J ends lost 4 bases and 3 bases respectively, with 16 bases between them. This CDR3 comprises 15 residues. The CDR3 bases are TGTGCCAGCAGTGTTACGGGACCGGGCGGCTACGAGCAGTACTTC. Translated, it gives CASSVTGPGGYEQYF.

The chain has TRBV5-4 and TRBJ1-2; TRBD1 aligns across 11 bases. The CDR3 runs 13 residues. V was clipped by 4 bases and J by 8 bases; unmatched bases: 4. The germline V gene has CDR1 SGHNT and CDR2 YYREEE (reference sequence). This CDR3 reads CASSRTGGAGYTF. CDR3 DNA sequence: TGTGCCAGCAGCCGGACAGGGGGCGCGGGCTACACCTTC. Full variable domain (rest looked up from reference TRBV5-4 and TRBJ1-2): ETGVTQSPTHLIKTRGQQVTLRCSSQSGHNTVSWYQQALGQGPQFIFQYYREEENGRGNFPPRFSGLQFPNYSSELNVNALELDDSALYLCASSRTGGAGYTFGSGTRLTVV.

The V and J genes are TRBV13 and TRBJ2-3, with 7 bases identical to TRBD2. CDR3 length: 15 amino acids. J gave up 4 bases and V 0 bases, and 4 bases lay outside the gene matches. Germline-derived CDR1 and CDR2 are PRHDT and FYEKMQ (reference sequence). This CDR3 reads CASSLGTSPADTQYF. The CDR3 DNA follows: TGTGCCAGCAGCTTAGGGACTAGCCCCGCAGATACGCAGTATTTT.

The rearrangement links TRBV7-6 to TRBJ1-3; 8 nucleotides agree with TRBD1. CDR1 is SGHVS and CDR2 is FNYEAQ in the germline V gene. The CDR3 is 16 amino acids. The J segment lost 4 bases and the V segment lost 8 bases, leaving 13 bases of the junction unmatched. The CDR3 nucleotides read TGTGCCAGCGGCCCGTCGACAGGGGTAAAAGGAAACACCATATATTTT. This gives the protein CASGPSTGVKGNTIYF.

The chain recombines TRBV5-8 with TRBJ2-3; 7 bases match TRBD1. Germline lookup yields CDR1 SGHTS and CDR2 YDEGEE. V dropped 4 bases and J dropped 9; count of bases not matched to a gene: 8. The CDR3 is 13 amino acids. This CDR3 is CASSRQGHGTQYF. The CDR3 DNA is TGTGCCAGCAGCCGACAGGGACATGGCACGCAGTATTTT.

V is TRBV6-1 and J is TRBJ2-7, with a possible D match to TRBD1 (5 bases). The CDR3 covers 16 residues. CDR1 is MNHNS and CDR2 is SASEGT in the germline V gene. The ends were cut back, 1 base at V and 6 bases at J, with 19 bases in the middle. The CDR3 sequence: CASSEEEAGWVVEQYF. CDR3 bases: TGTGCCAGCAGTGAAGAAGAGGCAGGGTGGGTCGTCGAGCAGTACTTC.

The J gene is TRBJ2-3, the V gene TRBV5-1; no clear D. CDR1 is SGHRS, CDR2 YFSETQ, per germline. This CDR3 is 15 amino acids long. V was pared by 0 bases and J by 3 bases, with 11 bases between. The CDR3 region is CASSLGGIGTDTQYF. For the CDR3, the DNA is TGCGCCAGCAGCTTGGGAGGAATCGGGACAGATACGCAGTATTTT.

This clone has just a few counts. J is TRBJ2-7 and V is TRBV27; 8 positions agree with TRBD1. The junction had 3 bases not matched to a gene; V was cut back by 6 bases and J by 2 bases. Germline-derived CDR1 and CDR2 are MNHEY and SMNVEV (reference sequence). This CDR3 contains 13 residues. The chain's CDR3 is CASRNRGAYEQYF. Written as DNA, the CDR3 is TGTGCCAGCAGGAACAGGGGGGCCTACGAGCAGTACTTC.

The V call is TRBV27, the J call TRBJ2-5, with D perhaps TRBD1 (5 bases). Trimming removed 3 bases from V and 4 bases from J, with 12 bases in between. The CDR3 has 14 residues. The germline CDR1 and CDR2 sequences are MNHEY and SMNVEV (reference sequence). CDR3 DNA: TGTGCCAGCAGTTTCCGCAGGGTAGGAGAGACCCAGTACTTC. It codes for CASSFRRVGETQYF.

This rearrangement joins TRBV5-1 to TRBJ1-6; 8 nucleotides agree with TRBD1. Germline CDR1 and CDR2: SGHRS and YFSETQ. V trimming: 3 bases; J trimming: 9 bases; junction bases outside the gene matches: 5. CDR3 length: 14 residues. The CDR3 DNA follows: TGCGCCAGCAGCTACTCAGGACAGGGTTCACCCCTCCACTTT. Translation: CASSYSGQGSPLHF.

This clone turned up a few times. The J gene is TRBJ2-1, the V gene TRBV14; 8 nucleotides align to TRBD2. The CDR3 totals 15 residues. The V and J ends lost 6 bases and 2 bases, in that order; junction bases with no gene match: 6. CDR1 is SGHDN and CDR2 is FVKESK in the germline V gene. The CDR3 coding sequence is TGTGCCAGCAGTCCGCGGGGGGACCCCTACAATGAGCAGTTCTTC. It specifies CASSPRGDPYNEQFF.

For the CDR3, the DNA is TGTGCCAGTACTCCCCTGGTCACCTCTGGGGCCAACGTCCTGACTTTC. Translated: CASTPLVTSGANVLTF. The V call is TRBV19, the J call TRBJ2-6, with D unclear. The ends were cut back, 7 bases at V and 0 bases at J, with 13 bases in the middle. The CDR3 is made up of 16 amino acids. From germline, CDR1 is LNHDA and CDR2 SQIVND (reference sequence).

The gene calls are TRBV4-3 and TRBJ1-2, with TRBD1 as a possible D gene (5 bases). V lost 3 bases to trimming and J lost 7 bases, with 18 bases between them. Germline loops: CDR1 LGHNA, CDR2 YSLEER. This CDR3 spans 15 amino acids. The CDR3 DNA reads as TGCGCCAGCAGCCACGGATACAAGGGACCCCCTGGCTACACCTTC. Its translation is CASSHGYKGPPGYTF.

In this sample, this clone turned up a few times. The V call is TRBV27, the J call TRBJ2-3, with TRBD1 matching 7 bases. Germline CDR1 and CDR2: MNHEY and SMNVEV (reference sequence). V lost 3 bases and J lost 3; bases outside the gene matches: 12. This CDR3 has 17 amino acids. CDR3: CASSLRGGNGYTDTQYF. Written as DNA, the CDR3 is TGTGCCAGCAGTTTGAGAGGGGGCAACGGATATACAGATACGCAGTATTTT.

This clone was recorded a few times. CDR3 sequence reads: CASQRGQGDTGELFF. CDR3 sequence (DNA): TGTGCCAGCCAGAGGGGACAGGGCGACACCGGGGAGCTGTTTTTT. This chain links TRBV9 with TRBJ2-2; 9 nucleotides match TRBD1. The J segment lost 3 bases and the V segment lost 7 bases, leaving 7 bases of the junction unmatched. This CDR3 contains 15 residues. Germline V CDR1 and CDR2: SGDLS, YYNGEE. The complete variable domain, with remaining parts taken from reference TRBV9 and TRBJ2-2, reads DSGVTQTPKHLITATGQRVTLRCSPRSGDLSVYWYQQSLDQGLQFLIQYYNGEERAKGNILERFSAQQFPDLHSELNLSSLELGDSALYFCASQRGQGDTGELFFGEGSRLTVL.

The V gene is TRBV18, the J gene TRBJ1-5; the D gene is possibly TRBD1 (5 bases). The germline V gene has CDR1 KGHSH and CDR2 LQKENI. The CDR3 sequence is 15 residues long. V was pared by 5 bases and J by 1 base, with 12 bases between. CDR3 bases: TGTGCCAGCTCAGCCGGGGGAAGGAGCAATCAGCCCCAGCATTTT. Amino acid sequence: CASSAGGRSNQPQHF.

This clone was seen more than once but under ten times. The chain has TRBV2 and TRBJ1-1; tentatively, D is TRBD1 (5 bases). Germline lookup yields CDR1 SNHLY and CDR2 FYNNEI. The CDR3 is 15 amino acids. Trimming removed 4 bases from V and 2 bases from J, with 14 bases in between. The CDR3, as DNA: TGTGCCAGCAGTGGGCTCGGGCAGGGAAACACTGAAGCTTTCTTT. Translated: CASSGLGQGNTEAFF.